These 4 T cell receptor beta chains originate from one sample sequenced in a study of spatial heterogeneity in lung cancer. The sample's time point: sample taken at primary tumor resection. Unsorted whole RNA samples from tumor, nontumor lung or frozen PBMC were sequenced. TCRdb recomputed calls from the 5' RACE reads with MiXCR, one row per CDR3 protein. The data show some 85,000 distinct CDR3 sequences, about 20% seen once. This specimen consisted of PBMCs, obtained at surgery. The origin of the receptors is a male donor with early-stage non-small cell lung cancer.

The chain is built from TRBV29-1 and TRBJ1-1; D ambiguous. The CDR3 loop spans 11 amino acids. From germline, CDR1 is SQVTM and CDR2 ANQGSEA. V dropped 4 bases and J dropped 0 bases, with 3 bases sitting between them. Here the CDR3 reads CSVGMNTEAFF. CDR3 nucleotide sequence: TGCAGCGTTGGCATGAACACTGAAGCTTTCTTT.

The rearrangement joins TRBV20-1 to TRBJ2-5; D unresolved. Deletions cut 7 bases from V and 1 base from J, with 7 bases between. Germline V gene sequence: CDR1 DFQATT, CDR2 SNEGSKA (reference sequence). This CDR3 spans 11 amino acids. CDR3 protein: CSGLVQETQYF. In DNA, the CDR3 is TGCAGTGGCCTCGTCCAAGAGACCCAGTACTTC.

The chain couples TRBV11-2 to TRBJ1-1, with D unresolved. V lost 3 bases to trimming and J lost 7 bases, with 9 bases between them. The CDR3 sequence is 12 residues long. Per germline, CDR1 SGHAT and CDR2 FQNNGV. The CDR3 nucleotides read TGTGCCAGCAGCTTTGCGGGCAGTGAAGCTTTCTTT. Its translation: CASSFAGSEAFF.

The rearrangement links TRBV20-1 to TRBJ2-7; a possible D gene is TRBD2 (5 bases). Germline CDR1 is DFQATT and CDR2 is SNEGSKA (reference sequence). The V gene lost 3 bases and the J gene lost 6 bases, with 27 bases spanning the gap. The CDR3 runs to 17 residues. DNA for the CDR3: TGCAGTGCTAGTCCTGGACTCACCTATAAGGGATCCGGCGAGCAGTACTTC. Its translation is CSASPGLTYKGSGEQYF.